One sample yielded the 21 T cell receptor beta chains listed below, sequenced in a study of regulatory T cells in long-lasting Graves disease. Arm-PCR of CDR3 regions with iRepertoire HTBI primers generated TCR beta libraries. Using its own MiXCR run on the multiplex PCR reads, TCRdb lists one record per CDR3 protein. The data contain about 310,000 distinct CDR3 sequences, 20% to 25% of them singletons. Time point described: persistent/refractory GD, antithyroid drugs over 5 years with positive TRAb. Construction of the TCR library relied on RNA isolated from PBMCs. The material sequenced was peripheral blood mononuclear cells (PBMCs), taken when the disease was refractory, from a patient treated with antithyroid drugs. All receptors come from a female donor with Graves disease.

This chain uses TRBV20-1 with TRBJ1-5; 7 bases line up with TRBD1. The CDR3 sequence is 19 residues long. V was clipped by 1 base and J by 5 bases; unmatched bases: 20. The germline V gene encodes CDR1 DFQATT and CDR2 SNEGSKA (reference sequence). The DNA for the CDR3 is TGCAGTGCTAGAGTCGAACACTTCAGGAGCGCCAGGGGGGATCAGCCCCAGCATTTT. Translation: CSARVEHFRSARGDQPQHF.

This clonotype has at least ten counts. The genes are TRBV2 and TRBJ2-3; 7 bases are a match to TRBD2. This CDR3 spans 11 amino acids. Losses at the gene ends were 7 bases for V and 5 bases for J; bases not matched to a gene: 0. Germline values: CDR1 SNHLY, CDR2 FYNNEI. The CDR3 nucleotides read TGTGCCAGCACGGGGGGAGATACGCAGTATTTT. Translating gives CASTGGDTQYF.

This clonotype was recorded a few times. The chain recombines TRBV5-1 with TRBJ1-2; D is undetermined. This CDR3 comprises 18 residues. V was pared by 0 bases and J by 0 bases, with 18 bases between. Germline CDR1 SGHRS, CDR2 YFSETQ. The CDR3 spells CASSLEGPAYFSNYGYTF. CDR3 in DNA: TGCGCCAGCAGCTTGGAAGGGCCGGCGTATTTTTCTAACTATGGCTACACCTTC.

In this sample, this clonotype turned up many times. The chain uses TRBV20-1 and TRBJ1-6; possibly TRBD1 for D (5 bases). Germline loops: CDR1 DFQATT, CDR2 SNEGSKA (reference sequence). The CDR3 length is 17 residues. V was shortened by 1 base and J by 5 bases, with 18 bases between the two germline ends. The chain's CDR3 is CSARAIDGGSDNSPLHF. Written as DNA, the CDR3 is TGCAGTGCTAGAGCGATCGACGGGGGAAGTGATAATTCACCCCTCCACTTT.

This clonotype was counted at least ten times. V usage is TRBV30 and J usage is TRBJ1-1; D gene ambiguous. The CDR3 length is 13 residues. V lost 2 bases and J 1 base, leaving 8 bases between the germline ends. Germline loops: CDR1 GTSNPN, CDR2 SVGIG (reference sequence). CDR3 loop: CAWSIGRNTEAFF. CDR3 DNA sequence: TGTGCCTGGAGTATAGGGAGGAACACTGAAGCTTTCTTT.

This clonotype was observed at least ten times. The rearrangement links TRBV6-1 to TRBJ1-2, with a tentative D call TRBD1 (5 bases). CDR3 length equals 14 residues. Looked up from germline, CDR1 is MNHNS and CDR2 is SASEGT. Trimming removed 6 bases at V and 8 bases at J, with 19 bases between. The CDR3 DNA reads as TGTGCCAGCAGAGATCTGGGACCAAGGAAGGGCTACACCTTC. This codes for CASRDLGPRKGYTF.

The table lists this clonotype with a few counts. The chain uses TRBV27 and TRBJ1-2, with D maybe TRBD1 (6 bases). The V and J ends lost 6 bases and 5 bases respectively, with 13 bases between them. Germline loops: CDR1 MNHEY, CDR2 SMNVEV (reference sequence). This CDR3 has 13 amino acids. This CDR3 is CASSRGAVYGYTF. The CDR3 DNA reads TGTGCCAGCAGCAGGGGAGCGGTGTATGGCTACACCTTC.

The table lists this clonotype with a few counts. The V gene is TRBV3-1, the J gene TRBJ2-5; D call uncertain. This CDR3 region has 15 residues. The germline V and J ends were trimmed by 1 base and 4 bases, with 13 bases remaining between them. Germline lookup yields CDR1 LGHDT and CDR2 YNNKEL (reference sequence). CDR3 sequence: CASSQVTPLGETQYF. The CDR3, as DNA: TGTGCCAGCAGCCAAGTAACCCCCCTAGGAGAGACCCAGTACTTC.

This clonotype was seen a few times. The CDR3 DNA sequence: TGTGCCAGCACCGGGACCGAGGGACTAGCGGGAGTCCGGGAGCAGTACTTC. As protein: CASTGTEGLAGVREQYF. The rearrangement joins TRBV13 to TRBJ2-7; 14 bases line up with TRBD2. This CDR3 is 17 amino acids long. Trimming removed 7 bases from V and 7 bases from J; junction bases left unmatched: 15. Germline V CDR1 and CDR2: PRHDT, FYEKMQ (reference sequence).

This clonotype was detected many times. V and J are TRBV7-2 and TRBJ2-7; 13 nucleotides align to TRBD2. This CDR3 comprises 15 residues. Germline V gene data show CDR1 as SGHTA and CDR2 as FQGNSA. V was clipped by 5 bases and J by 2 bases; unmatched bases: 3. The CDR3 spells CASSTGLAGTYEQYF. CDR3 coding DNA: TGTGCCAGCAGCACGGGACTAGCGGGAACCTACGAGCAGTACTTC.

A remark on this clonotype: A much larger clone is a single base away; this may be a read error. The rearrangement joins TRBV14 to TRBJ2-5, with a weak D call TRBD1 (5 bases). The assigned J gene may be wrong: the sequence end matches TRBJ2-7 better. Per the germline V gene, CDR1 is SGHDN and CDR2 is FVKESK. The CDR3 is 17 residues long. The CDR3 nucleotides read TGTGCCAGCAGCCAAGCAGTACCAGGGTTCTCCCTCTACGAGCAGTACTTC. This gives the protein CASSQAVPGFSLYEQYF.

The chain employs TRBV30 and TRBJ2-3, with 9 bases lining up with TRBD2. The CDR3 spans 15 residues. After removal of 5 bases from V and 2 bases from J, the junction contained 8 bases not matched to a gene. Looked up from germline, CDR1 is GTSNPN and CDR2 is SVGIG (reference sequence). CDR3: CAWQFTGLATDTQYF. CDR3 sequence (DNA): TGTGCCTGGCAATTTACGGGACTAGCCACAGATACGCAGTATTTT.

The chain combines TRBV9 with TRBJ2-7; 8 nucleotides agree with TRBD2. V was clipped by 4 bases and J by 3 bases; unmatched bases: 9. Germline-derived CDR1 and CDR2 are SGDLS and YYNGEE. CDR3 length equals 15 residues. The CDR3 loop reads CASSPRGGGFYEQYF. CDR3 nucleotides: TGTGCCAGCAGCCCCCGGGGGGGGGGGTTCTACGAGCAGTACTTC.

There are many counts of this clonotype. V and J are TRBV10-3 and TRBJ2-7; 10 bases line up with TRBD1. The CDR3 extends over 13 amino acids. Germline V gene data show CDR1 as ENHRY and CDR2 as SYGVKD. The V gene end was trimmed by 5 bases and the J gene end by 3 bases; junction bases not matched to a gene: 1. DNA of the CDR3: TGTGCCATCAGTTGGGACAGGGGCTACGAGCAGTACTTC. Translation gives CAISWDRGYEQYF.

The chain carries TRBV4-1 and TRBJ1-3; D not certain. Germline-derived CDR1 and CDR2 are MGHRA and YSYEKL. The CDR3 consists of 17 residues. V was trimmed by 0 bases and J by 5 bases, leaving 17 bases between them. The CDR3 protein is CASSQDSIGGGRNTIYF. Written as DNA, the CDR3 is TGCGCCAGCAGCCAAGATTCTATCGGAGGTGGCCGAAACACCATATATTTT.

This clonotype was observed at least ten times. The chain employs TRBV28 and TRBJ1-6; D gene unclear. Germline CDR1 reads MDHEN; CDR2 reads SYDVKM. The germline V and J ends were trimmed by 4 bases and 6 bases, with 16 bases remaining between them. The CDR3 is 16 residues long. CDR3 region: CASSSGTRRLNSPLHF. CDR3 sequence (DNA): TGTGCCAGCAGTTCCGGCACCCGTAGGCTTAATTCACCCCTCCACTTT.

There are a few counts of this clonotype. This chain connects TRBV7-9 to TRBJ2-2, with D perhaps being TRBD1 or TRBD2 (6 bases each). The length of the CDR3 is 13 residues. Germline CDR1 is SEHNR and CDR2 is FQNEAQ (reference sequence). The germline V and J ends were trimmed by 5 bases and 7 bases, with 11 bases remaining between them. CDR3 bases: TGTGCCAGCAGCCCCGGGGGCGGCGGGGAGCTGTTTTTT. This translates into CASSPGGGGELFF. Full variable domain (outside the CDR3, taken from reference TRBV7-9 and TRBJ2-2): DTGVSQNPRHKITKRGQNVTFRCDPISEHNRLYWYRQTLGQGPEFLTYFQNEAQLEKSRLLSDRFSAERPKGSFSTLEIQRTEQGDSAMYLCASSPGGGGELFFGEGSRLTVL.

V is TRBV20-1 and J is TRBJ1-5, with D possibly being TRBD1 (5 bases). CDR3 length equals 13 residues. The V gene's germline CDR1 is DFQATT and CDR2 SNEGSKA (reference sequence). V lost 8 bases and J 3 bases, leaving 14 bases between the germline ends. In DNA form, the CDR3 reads TGCAGTACACAGAGAGGGGACAATCAGCCCCAGCATTTT. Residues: CSTQRGDNQPQHF.

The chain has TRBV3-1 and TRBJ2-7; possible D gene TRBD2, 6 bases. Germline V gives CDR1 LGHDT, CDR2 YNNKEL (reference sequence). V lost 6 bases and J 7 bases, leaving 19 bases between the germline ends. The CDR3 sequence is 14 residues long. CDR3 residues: CASSYSGGADEQYF. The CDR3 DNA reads TGTGCCAGCAGTTACAGCGGAGGGGCGGATGAGCAGTACTTC.

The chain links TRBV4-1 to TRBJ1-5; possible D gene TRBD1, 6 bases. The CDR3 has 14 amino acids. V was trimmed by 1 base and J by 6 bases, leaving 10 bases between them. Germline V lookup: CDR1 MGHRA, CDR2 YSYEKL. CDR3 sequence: CASSQGPGVQPQHF. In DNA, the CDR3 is TGCGCCAGCAGCCAAGGGCCAGGGGTTCAGCCCCAGCATTTT.

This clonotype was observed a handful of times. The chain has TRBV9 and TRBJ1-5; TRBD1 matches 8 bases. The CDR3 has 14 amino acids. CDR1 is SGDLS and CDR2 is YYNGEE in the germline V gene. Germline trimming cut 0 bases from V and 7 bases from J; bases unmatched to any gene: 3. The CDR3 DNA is TGTGCCAGCAGCGTAGGGACAGGGAGCCAGCCCCAGCATTTT. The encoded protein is CASSVGTGSQPQHF.